This T cell receptor beta chain was documented in a study of blood T cell repertoires in COVID-19. Study-wide context: Acute-phase and convalescent COVID-19 samples originated in the United States, Italy and Spain.

TCRdb keeps only in-frame clones here, not all; method: immunoSEQ multiplex PCR. The data hold 250,000 or so clones, with approximately 82% observed a single time. V lost 4 bases and J lost 4, with 15 bases in between. The CDR3 consists of 15 residues. In germline, CDR1 is LGHNA, CDR2 YSLEER. What was sequenced was peripheral blood. The chain employs TRBV4-3 and TRBJ2-3; D is unresolved. The sequence came from a woman between 18 and 30 years old with acute or convalescent COVID-19. The CDR3 protein is CASSLGGDPPDTQYF. For the CDR3, the DNA is TGCGCCAGCAGCCTCGGCGGCGACCCCCCAGATACGCAGTATTTT.